One sample yielded the 22 T cell receptor beta chains listed below, sequenced in a study of blood T cell repertoires in COVID-19. The method was immunoSEQ multiplex PCR; TCRdb's version includes in-frame clones alone and lacks a portion of them. Here the sample spans approximately 210,000 clones, 86% being singletons. Sequenced sample: peripheral blood. The receptors originated from a man in his thirties or forties who had recovered from COVID-19.

V usage is TRBV12-3 or TRBV12-4 and J usage is TRBJ2-7; TRBD1 might be the D (5 bases). The CDR3 contains 12 residues. The V gene lost 6 bases and the J gene lost 1 base, with 7 bases spanning the gap. CDR3 nucleotide sequence: TGTGCCAGCAGCAGACAGTCCTACGAGCAGTACTTC. Translation: CASSRQSYEQYF.

This chain uses TRBV6-5 with TRBJ2-5; 11 bases are shared with TRBD2. The CDR3 has 15 amino acids. Germline V gene lookup returns CDR1 MNHEY and CDR2 SVGAGI. V dropped 10 bases and J dropped 5; count of bases not matched to a gene: 12. The CDR3 here is CATRGSGGALETQYF. The CDR3 DNA is TGTGCCACAAGAGGTAGCGGGGGGGCCCTGGAGACCCAGTACTTC.

The chain links TRBV2 to TRBJ2-7; D is possibly TRBD1 (6 bases). The V end lost 7 bases, the J end lost 7 bases, and 20 bases lay between the germline ends. From germline, CDR1 is SNHLY and CDR2 FYNNEI. The CDR3 sequence is 14 residues long. The CDR3 loop reads CASNIQGPRGEQYF. CDR3 DNA: TGTGCCAGCAACATACAGGGCCCTCGAGGGGAGCAGTACTTC.

The rearrangement links TRBV19 to TRBJ2-7, with D perhaps matching TRBD1 (6 bases). CDR3 length equals 16 residues. V was trimmed by 2 bases and J by 4 bases, leaving 18 bases between them. CDR1 is LNHDA, CDR2 SQIVND, per germline (reference sequence). The CDR3 region has the DNA TGTGCCAGTAGTATACGCTCCACAGGGATTCTGTACGAGCAGTACTTC. This codes for CASSIRSTGILYEQYF.

Only a few counts were recorded for this clone. The chain carries TRBV9 and TRBJ2-6, with 7 bases fitting TRBD1. After removal of 0 bases from V and 2 bases from J, the junction contained 2 bases not matched to a gene. CDR3 size: 16 residues. Germline V gene lookup returns CDR1 SGDLS and CDR2 YYNGEE. CDR3 residues: CASSVADRAGANVLTF. The CDR3 DNA follows: TGTGCCAGCAGCGTAGCCGACAGGGCTGGGGCCAACGTCCTGACTTTC.

This rearrangement joins TRBV29-1 to TRBJ2-2; 11 bases match TRBD1. Losses at the gene ends were 1 base for V and 3 bases for J; bases not matched to a gene: 7. Germline-derived CDR1 and CDR2 are SQVTM and ANQGSEA. The CDR3 runs to 17 residues. CDR3 amino acids: CSVEGTGGVGYTGELFF. The DNA for the CDR3 is TGCAGCGTTGAAGGGACAGGGGGCGTGGGGTACACCGGGGAGCTGTTTTTT.

This clone showed up just a few times. The rearrangement uses TRBV20-1 and TRBJ1-2; D uncertain. The CDR3 runs to 11 residues. CDR1 DFQATT and CDR2 SNEGSKA come from the germline V gene (reference sequence). The germline V and J ends were trimmed by 6 bases and 4 bases, with 9 bases remaining between them. CDR3 sequence: CSALTGYGYTF. The CDR3 DNA follows: TGCAGTGCCCTCACGGGCTATGGCTACACCTTC.

This clone was observed once. The CDR3 loop is CASRPDRAYGYTF. The CDR3, as DNA: TGTGCCAGCAGGCCCGACAGGGCCTATGGCTACACCTTC. V and J are TRBV27 and TRBJ1-2; 7 bases are a match to TRBD1. J gave up 4 bases and V 6 bases, and 5 bases lay outside the gene matches. The CDR3 extends over 13 amino acids. Germline values: CDR1 MNHEY, CDR2 SMNVEV (reference sequence).

The chain couples TRBV13 to TRBJ1-5; D may be TRBD1 (5 bases). This CDR3 has 14 residues. Germline values: CDR1 PRHDT, CDR2 FYEKMQ (reference sequence). The V end lost 0 bases, the J end lost 9 bases, and 12 bases lay between the germline ends. This chain's CDR3 is CASSLGTAQGPQHF. DNA of the CDR3: TGTGCCAGCAGCTTAGGGACAGCCCAAGGGCCCCAGCATTTT.

The chain couples TRBV11-2 to TRBJ2-3; no clear D. The germline gives CDR1 SGHAT, CDR2 FQNNGV. The CDR3 is 14 residues long. Trimming stripped 8 bases from V and 1 base from J, with 13 bases between. The CDR3 DNA follows: TGTGCCAGCGGCGTAGCCGGTGGCACAGATACGCAGTATTTT. The encoded protein is CASGVAGGTDTQYF.

The chain links TRBV28 to TRBJ1-4; the D gene is possibly TRBD1 (5 bases). Germline values: CDR1 MDHEN, CDR2 SYDVKM. V lost 2 bases, J lost 14 bases, and 12 bases lay in between. The length of the CDR3 is 12 residues. DNA for the CDR3: TGTGCCAGCAGTTTAATCGGACAAGGGCTGTTTTTT. Translated, it gives CASSLIGQGLFF.

The V and J genes are TRBV12-3 or TRBV12-4 and TRBJ2-1; D remains unclear. The length of the CDR3 is 11 residues. V was clipped by 1 base and J by 10 bases, with 5 bases between them. The CDR3 here is CASSLVGEQFF. The CDR3 DNA reads TGTGCCAGCAGTTTAGTCGGGGAGCAGTTCTTC.

The J gene is TRBJ2-7, the V gene TRBV11-2, with 7 bases that match TRBD1. J lost 9 bases, V lost 6 bases, and 5 bases had no gene match. Germline V gene data show CDR1 as SGHAT and CDR2 as FQNNGV. This CDR3 contains 11 residues. The DNA for the CDR3 is TGTGCCAGCAGTAGACAGGGTCCGCAGTACTTC. This translates into CASSRQGPQYF.

This clone has only a few counts. In nucleotides, the CDR3 is TGTGCCAGTTCACATTCCTACGGGAGCGACACCGGGGAGCTGTTTTTT. This encodes CASSHSYGSDTGELFF. The J gene is TRBJ2-2, the V gene TRBV7-2; maybe TRBD2 (6 bases). The CDR3 spans 16 residues. V lost 9 bases to trimming and J lost 3 bases, with 20 bases between them. Germline V lookup: CDR1 SGHTA, CDR2 FQGNSA.

The V call is TRBV12-3 or TRBV12-4, the J call TRBJ2-2; a weak D match, TRBD1 (6 bases). The CDR3 has 13 amino acids. Trimming removed 6 bases from V and 4 bases from J, with 9 bases in between. CDR3 protein: CASSGQTTGELFF. As DNA, the CDR3 is TGTGCCAGCAGCGGACAGACCACCGGGGAGCTGTTTTTT.

This chain joins TRBV4-3 and TRBJ2-2; 7 bases map to TRBD2. This CDR3 region has 17 residues. V trimming: 2 bases; J trimming: 1 base; junction bases outside the gene matches: 7. Germline assignment: CDR1 LGHNA and CDR2 YSLEER. In DNA, the CDR3 is TGCGCCAGCAGCCAAACGGGAACTAGCGAGAACACCGGGGAGCTGTTTTTT. As protein: CASSQTGTSENTGELFF.

This clone appeared once. The chain has TRBV5-1 and TRBJ2-7; perhaps TRBD1 as D (6 bases). The CDR3 is made up of 18 amino acids. Per germline, CDR1 SGHRS and CDR2 YFSETQ. Trimming cost V 2 bases and J 4 bases, with 25 bases left between them. The CDR3 DNA sequence: TGCGCCAGCAGCTTCCGGGACACACGTTCAAATGACCTTTACGAGCAGTACTTC. Translating it yields CASSFRDTRSNDLYEQYF.

The rearrangement links TRBV19 to TRBJ2-2; weak D call: TRBD2 (6 bases). V lost 5 bases and J 4 bases, leaving 14 bases between the germline ends. The CDR3 has 15 residues. Germline values: CDR1 LNHDA, CDR2 SQIVND (reference sequence). The CDR3 sequence is CASSPGRSGTGELFF. The CDR3 nucleotides are TGTGCCAGTAGTCCAGGGAGGTCGGGCACCGGGGAGCTGTTTTTT.

In nucleotides, the CDR3 is TGTGCCAGCCAGACGGGACAGAGAGTCGAGAAGAGGAAAGAGACCCAGTACTTC. Encoded protein: CASQTGQRVEKRKETQYF. V is TRBV21-1 and J is TRBJ2-5; TRBD1 is the table's D call, not checked against the DNA. TRBV21-1 is tagged as a pseudogene. The CDR3 extends over 18 amino acids.

This chain links TRBV11-2 with TRBJ1-2; no firm D call. Deletions cut 0 bases from V and 4 bases from J, with 12 bases between. The length of the CDR3 is 15 residues. Per the germline V gene, CDR1 is SGHAT and CDR2 is FQNNGV. The CDR3 DNA reads TGTGCCAGCAGCTTAGAGGCTGTTAACAGCTATGGCTACACCTTC. It yields the protein CASSLEAVNSYGYTF.

The V gene is TRBV27, the J gene TRBJ2-7, with D possibly being TRBD1 (6 bases). V shed 6 bases and J shed 2 bases, with 17 bases lying between them. The CDR3 covers 15 residues. Germline V gives CDR1 MNHEY, CDR2 SMNVEV (reference sequence). The DNA of the CDR3 is TGTGCCAGCAGGAATTCCCTACAGGGCACCTACGAGCAGTACTTC. This codes for CASRNSLQGTYEQYF.

The V call is TRBV6-5, the J call TRBJ1-1; no clear D. Trimming cost V 6 bases and J 5 bases, with 19 bases left between them. CDR1 MNHEY and CDR2 SVGAGI come from the germline V gene. The CDR3 is made up of 15 amino acids. Here the CDR3 DNA reads TGTGCCAGCAGCCACAAGTCAGGAAGGAGGACTGAAGCTTTCTTT. It codes for CASSHKSGRRTEAFF.